This TCR beta chain was observed in a study of blood T cell repertoires in COVID-19. Assay used: immunoSEQ multiplex PCR; TCRdb lists only in-frame clones, some missing. This table holds about 200,000 clones, approximately 82% found once. This CDR3 spans 13 amino acids. The germline gives CDR1 MDHEN, CDR2 SYDVKM. The ends were cut back, 8 bases at V and 2 bases at J, with 11 bases in the middle. Material for sequencing was PBMCs or T cells enriched from blood (not recorded which). This TCR was recovered from a woman aged 55-69 years with acute COVID-19. V usage is TRBV28 and J usage is TRBJ2-3; no reliable D call. The CDR3 bases are TGTGCCAGCTCTGAGCAGGTCACAGATACGCAGTATTTT. It codes for CASSEQVTDTQYF.